This paragraph covers one T cell receptor (beta chain) sequence. Its specificity is unknown. This specimen belongs to a study of CD8+ T cells in alopecia areata. Extracted from the samples, RNA was reverse transcribed into cDNA to serve as the sequencing template. The method was immunoSEQ multiplex PCR; TCRdb's version includes in-frame clones alone and lacks a portion of them. The data hold some 190,000 clones, with under 80% observed a single time. With 7 bases clipped from V and 3 bases from J, the junction kept 4 bases outside the gene matches. Germline values: CDR1 MNHNY, CDR2 SVGAGI (reference sequence). The CDR3 is made up of 14 amino acids. The sample's treatment: oral pan-JAK inhibitor, 5-10 mg twice daily. Alopecia areata patients gave lesional scalp punch biopsies and peripheral blood samples. Study outcomes and limitations: Scalp and blood retained many expanded lesional clones during tofacitinib.

The starting material was CD4+ T cells sorted from blood, obtained around week 50, from a patient treated with tofacitinib. The clonotype was recovered from a human donor with alopecia areata. The rearrangement uses TRBV6-6 and TRBJ1-5; 9 nucleotides match TRBD1. Here the CDR3 reads CASTGTGFNQPQHF. DNA of the CDR3: TGTGCCAGCACCGGGACAGGGTTCAATCAGCCCCAGCATTTT.